This TCR beta chain was sequenced for a study of OX40 agonist ivuxolimab in advanced cancers. Study summary: Three patients showed partial responses: one hepatocellular carcinoma and two cutaneous melanoma cases. Study-wide results and caveats: Normalized T-cell clonal expansion was also low in some nonresponders.

Per the germline V gene, CDR1 is PRHDT and CDR2 is FYEKMQ (reference sequence). Trimming at V came to 4 bases and at J to 6 bases, leaving 4 bases not matched to a gene. The CDR3 consists of 14 residues. Sequencing used immunoSEQ multiplex PCR; TCRdb keeps in-frame clones, though not all of them. There are roughly 68,000 clones in the sample; roughly 90% occur only once, and around 1.1% lies in the top ten. Points on this clone: Its target is unknown.

The clonotype comes from an adult with an advanced solid tumor such as melanoma, head and neck, liver or kidney cancer. V and J are TRBV13 and TRBJ2-4; 9 nucleotides line up with TRBD1. Sample: CD4+ or CD8+ T cells sorted from blood, taken in a trial of the OX40 agonist ivuxolimab. The CDR3 nucleotides read TGTGCCAGCAGCTCCTTGGACAGGGGAAACATTCAGTACTTC. Translating it yields CASSSLDRGNIQYF. Together with reference TRBV13 and TRBJ2-4, the CDR3 gives the full variable domain: AAGVIQSPRHLIKEKRETATLKCYPIPRHDTVYWYQQGPGQDPQFLISFYEKMQSDKGSIPDRFSAQQFSDYHSELNMSSLELGDSALYFCASSSLDRGNIQYFGAGTRLSVL.